Only one count was recorded for the clone carrying this TCR beta chain. What it recognizes is unknown. These data originate in a study of T cell responses to AZD1222 COVID-19 vaccine. General observations from the study: It was only six AZD1222 recipients who were seropositive at baseline. Two doses of AZD1222 preceded a rise in Spike-specific TCR breadth and depth. None of the repertoires were sampled until the peak T cell response had passed. A reported finding is that nearly half of spike-specific TCRs target unmutated variant regions.

Profiling relied on immunoSEQ multiplex PCR, and the TCRdb table lists in-frame clones only, not all of them. This sample carries about 120,000 clones, 90% of them seen once, and the ten largest clones take about 4.4%. Trimming removed 7 bases at V and 0 bases at J, with 18 bases between. The CDR3 covers 16 residues. CDR1 is SGHNT, CDR2 YYREEE, per germline (reference sequence). The material sequenced was peripheral blood, taken on day 0 of MenACWY control vaccination. The sequence was collected from an adult in good health. This chain connects TRBV5-4 to TRBJ2-3; weak D call: TRBD2 (6 bases). Written as DNA, the CDR3 is TGTGCCAGCGGACCCGGGGGTCGCTCTAGCACAGATACGCAGTATTTT. Residues: CASGPGGRSSTDTQYF.